The 29 T cell receptor beta chains presented below share a single source sample, sequenced in a study of shared clonotypes between healthy human individuals. This table comes from immunoSEQ multiplex PCR, and its TCRdb copy is limited to in-frame clones, with some not included. Of about 2.2 million clones in the sample, under 95% are singletons; the top ten hold around 1.7%. Naive CD8 cells lacked CD45RO, underwent positive selection for CCR7 and left out terminally differentiated effector memory CD45RA+ cells. Source material: naive CD8+ T cells from PBMCs. These receptor sequences come from a man aged 18 to 30 in good health. Some clones in this sample may be carry-over from other donors' samples.

The chain combines TRBV27 with TRBJ2-1, with 7 bases lining up with TRBD1. CDR3 size: 15 residues. V trimming: 6 bases; J trimming: 4 bases; junction bases outside the gene matches: 9. CDR1 is MNHEY, CDR2 SMNVEV, per germline (reference sequence). The CDR3 DNA is TGTGCCAGCAGAACACAGGGGTATGGGTACAATGAGCAGTTCTTC. This sequence encodes CASRTQGYGYNEQFF.

The chain has TRBV29-1 and TRBJ2-5; tentatively, D is TRBD1 (6 bases). The CDR3 extends over 12 amino acids. Trimming removed 7 bases at V and 0 bases at J, with 9 bases between. Germline V gene data show CDR1 as SQVTM and CDR2 as ANQGSEA. The CDR3 reads CSAQGNQETQYF. The CDR3 DNA follows: TGCAGCGCCCAGGGGAACCAAGAGACCCAGTACTTC.

This chain uses TRBV7-8 with TRBJ2-7; 10 positions agree with TRBD1. The germline CDR1 and CDR2 sequences are SGHVS and FQNEAQ. CDR3 length: 17 residues. The V and J ends lost 5 bases and 4 bases, in that order; junction bases with no gene match: 14. The CDR3 DNA is TGTGCCAGCAGCCCGGACAGGGGGTTACGCCTTCTGTACGAGCAGTACTTC. This encodes CASSPDRGLRLLYEQYF.

A note on this clone: Other DNA sequences in the same sample also yield this CDR3. The chain links TRBV9 to TRBJ2-1; D remains ambiguous. CDR1 SGDLS and CDR2 YYNGEE come from the germline V gene. Trimming took off 0 bases at V and 6 bases at J, with 4 bases between the two ends. This CDR3 comprises 12 residues. CDR3 residues: CASSVALNEQFF. The CDR3 DNA follows: TGTGCCAGCAGCGTAGCTCTCAATGAGCAGTTCTTC. The full variable domain, rest sourced from reference TRBV9 and TRBJ2-1, is DSGVTQTPKHLITATGQRVTLRCSPRSGDLSVYWYQQSLDQGLQFLIQYYNGEERAKGNILERFSAQQFPDLHSELNLSSLELGDSALYFCASSVALNEQFFGPGTRLTVL.

About this clone: An end of the junction does not agree with germline; a read error may underlie this. The V and J genes are TRBV11-2 and TRBJ2-4, with D hard to call. Germline V lookup: CDR1 SGHAT, CDR2 FQNNGV. This CDR3 has 8 amino acids. The CDR3 region has the DNA TGTGCCAGCAGCTTAGAGGATTTC. Translation: CASSLEDF.

The rearrangement links TRBV11-2 to TRBJ1-1; D may be TRBD1 (5 bases). CDR1 and CDR2 from the germline V gene are SGHAT and FQNNGV. Deletions cut 2 bases from V and 3 bases from J, with 19 bases between. The CDR3 is 17 residues long. DNA for the CDR3: TGTGCCAGCAGCTTACCTCGGGGGAGCGGCGGGGACACTGAAGCTTTCTTT. Protein product: CASSLPRGSGGDTEAFF. The full variable domain, rest sourced from reference TRBV11-2 and TRBJ1-1, is EAGVAQSPRYKIIEKRQSVAFWCNPISGHATLYWYQQILGQGPKLLIQFQNNGVVDDSQLPKDRFSAERLKGVDSTLKIQPAKLEDSAVYLCASSLPRGSGGDTEAFFGQGTRLTVV.

This chain joins TRBV28 and TRBJ2-2; the match to TRBD2 covers 9 bases. This CDR3 contains 17 residues. CDR1 is MDHEN and CDR2 is SYDVKM in the germline V gene. V was pared by 9 bases and J by 1 base, with 12 bases of the junction left unmatched. This CDR3 is CASQGLAGHENTGELFF. Written as DNA, the CDR3 is TGTGCCAGTCAGGGGCTAGCGGGACACGAGAACACCGGGGAGCTGTTTTTT.

The rearrangement joins TRBV13 to TRBJ2-3; 10 bases align to TRBD2. After removal of 0 bases from V and 5 bases from J, the junction contained 11 bases not matched to a gene. The CDR3 runs 18 residues. Germline values: CDR1 PRHDT, CDR2 FYEKMQ (reference sequence). CDR3 sequence (DNA): TGTGCCAGCAGCTTAGGCCTGCTGCTAGCGGGAGCAAGAGATACGCAGTATTTT. The encoded protein is CASSLGLLLAGARDTQYF.

This clone was seen a handful of times. The V gene is TRBV20-1, the J gene TRBJ1-2; D gene uncertain. The length of the CDR3 is 11 residues. The germline V gene encodes CDR1 DFQATT and CDR2 SNEGSKA (reference sequence). V lost 5 bases and J 1 base, leaving 5 bases between the germline ends. The CDR3 spells CSAPDNYGYTF. CDR3 nucleotides: TGCAGTGCTCCAGATAACTATGGCTACACCTTC.

The chain links TRBV19 to TRBJ2-7; D could derive from TRBD1 or TRBD2 (5 bases each). Germline V gene data show CDR1 as LNHDA and CDR2 as SQIVND (reference sequence). This CDR3 has 14 amino acids. Trimming removed 4 bases at V and 2 bases at J, with 12 bases between. Here the CDR3 reads CASSSWDGAYEQYF. CDR3 DNA: TGTGCCAGTAGTAGCTGGGACGGCGCCTACGAGCAGTACTTC.

The chain uses TRBV28 and TRBJ1-5; D gene ambiguous. Per germline, CDR1 MDHEN and CDR2 SYDVKM. This CDR3 has 14 amino acids. V dropped 5 bases and J dropped 1 base, with 9 bases sitting between them. The CDR3 sequence is CASSKSGSNQPQHF. CDR3 nucleotides: TGTGCCAGCAGTAAATCCGGCAGCAATCAGCCCCAGCATTTT.

The genes are TRBV7-9 and TRBJ2-3; D is uncertain. V was trimmed by 5 bases and J by 6 bases, leaving 9 bases between them. Germline loops: CDR1 SEHNR, CDR2 FQNEAQ (reference sequence). This CDR3 has 12 residues. Here the CDR3 DNA reads TGTGCCAGCAGCATGGCCCGGGATACGCAGTATTTT. It encodes CASSMARDTQYF.

This clone was counted once. The rearrangement joins TRBV27 to TRBJ2-7; 8 bases match TRBD1. This CDR3 spans 14 amino acids. Germline V lookup: CDR1 MNHEY, CDR2 SMNVEV (reference sequence). The junction had 4 bases not matched to a gene; V was cut back by 3 bases and J by 3 bases. The CDR3 reads CASSFRTGHYEQYF. CDR3 DNA: TGTGCCAGCAGTTTTAGGACAGGGCACTACGAGCAGTACTTC.

The chain is built from TRBV5-6 and TRBJ2-6, with TRBD2 identical over 13 bases. The CDR3 loop spans 17 amino acids. Germline V gives CDR1 SGHDT, CDR2 YYEEEE. V lost 4 bases and J lost 3; bases outside the gene matches: 4. CDR3 sequence (DNA): TGTGCCAGCAGCCTGGGACTAGCGGGATATGGGGCCAACGTCCTGACTTTC. This gives the protein CASSLGLAGYGANVLTF.

The CDR3 loop is CASSPGTGATQETQYF. CDR3 sequence (DNA): TGTGCCAGCAGCCCAGGGACAGGGGCCACCCAAGAGACCCAGTACTTC. The chain links TRBV7-8 to TRBJ2-5; 10 bases map to TRBD1. Germline values: CDR1 SGHVS, CDR2 FQNEAQ. J lost 1 base, V lost 5 bases, and 7 bases had no gene match. The CDR3 runs 16 residues.

This clone appeared once. The rearrangement uses TRBV28 and TRBJ2-5, with D possibly matching TRBD1 (6 bases). The CDR3 totals 14 residues. From germline, CDR1 is MDHEN and CDR2 SYDVKM. V gave up 8 bases and J gave up 3 bases, with 16 bases separating them. The CDR3: CASQYADREETQYF. The DNA for the CDR3 is TGTGCCAGCCAGTACGCGGACAGAGAAGAGACCCAGTACTTC.

The chain employs TRBV27 and TRBJ2-1; maybe TRBD2 (6 bases). Germline lookup yields CDR1 MNHEY and CDR2 SMNVEV (reference sequence). The length of the CDR3 is 12 residues. V lost 0 bases and J 15 bases, leaving 12 bases between the germline ends. The CDR3 region has the DNA TGTGCCAGCAGTTTATCGGGGGACTCGCTGTTCTTC. This sequence encodes CASSLSGDSLFF.

This sequence joins TRBV6-4 and TRBJ1-1; 7 bases agree with TRBD1. J lost 8 bases, V lost 8 bases, and 11 bases had no gene match. The germline V gene has CDR1 MRHNA and CDR2 SNTAGT. The CDR3 runs 13 residues. The CDR3 DNA reads as TGTGCCAGCCCTGTTTATGGGGACAGAGAAGCTTTCTTT. Its protein is CASPVYGDREAFF.

V gene TRBV28 combines with J gene TRBJ1-5, with 7 bases identical to TRBD1. V lost 8 bases to trimming and J lost 7 bases; unmatched junction nucleotides: 8. Germline V gene data show CDR1 as MDHEN and CDR2 as SYDVKM. This CDR3 is 13 amino acids long. CDR3 sequence (DNA): TGTGCCAGCCGACAGGGCGTGCGACAGCCCCAGCATTTT. Protein product: CASRQGVRQPQHF.

The V call is TRBV5-1, the J call TRBJ1-2; D is ambiguous. The CDR3 consists of 15 residues. Trimming took 2 bases from V and 8 from J, leaving 19 bases between them. The germline gives CDR1 SGHRS, CDR2 YFSETQ. The CDR3 region is CASSFTGDPVGGYTF. CDR3 coding DNA: TGCGCCAGCAGCTTTACCGGGGATCCGGTCGGGGGCTACACCTTC.

The chain has TRBV29-1 and TRBJ2-3, with TRBD2 identical over 8 bases. The CDR3 has 13 residues. The trim removed 6 bases at V and 2 bases at J, leaving 4 bases unmatched. Germline V gives CDR1 SQVTM, CDR2 ANQGSEA. The CDR3 region is CSVRRGVTDTQYF. The DNA of the CDR3 is TGCAGCGTCCGGCGGGGGGTCACAGATACGCAGTATTTT.

This clone was counted a single time. The genes are TRBV28 and TRBJ2-1, with 8 bases that match TRBD2. V lost 3 bases, J lost 3 bases, and 10 bases stayed unmatched. Per the germline V gene, CDR1 is MDHEN and CDR2 is SYDVKM. The CDR3 has 17 residues. This CDR3 reads CASSFFPPSGYYNEQFF. Here the CDR3 DNA reads TGTGCCAGCAGTTTCTTCCCCCCTAGCGGGTACTACAATGAGCAGTTCTTC.

The chain is built from TRBV4-3 and TRBJ2-7; 9 nucleotides align to TRBD2. The germline V gene encodes CDR1 LGHNA and CDR2 YSLEER. Trimming at V came to 0 bases and at J to 4 bases, leaving 16 bases not matched to a gene. The CDR3 extends over 19 amino acids. The CDR3 DNA is TGCGCCAGCAGCCAAGAAGGGTTGATAGCGGGAGAGGTGGGGTACGAGCAGTACTTC. This codes for CASSQEGLIAGEVGYEQYF.

This chain connects TRBV14 to TRBJ2-2; TRBD1 might be the D (5 bases). V shed 2 bases and J shed 1 base, with 11 bases lying between them. There are 16 residues in the CDR3. Germline V gene data show CDR1 as SGHDN and CDR2 as FVKESK. The CDR3 sequence: CASSQTRVQNTGELFF. For the CDR3, the DNA is TGTGCCAGCAGCCAAACCAGGGTACAGAACACCGGGGAGCTGTTTTTT.

The V call is TRBV7-8, the J call TRBJ2-7, with 14 bases lining up with TRBD2. The trim removed 5 bases at V and 5 bases at J, leaving 5 bases unmatched. Germline V lookup: CDR1 SGHVS, CDR2 FQNEAQ. The CDR3 consists of 15 residues. The CDR3 loop is CASSRGLAGVDEQYF. DNA for the CDR3: TGTGCCAGCAGCCGGGGACTAGCGGGAGTGGACGAGCAGTACTTC.

The J gene is TRBJ1-2, the V gene TRBV7-9; D ambiguous. Germline V gene lookup returns CDR1 SEHNR and CDR2 FQNEAQ (reference sequence). The CDR3 totals 13 residues. The V end lost 5 bases, the J end lost 6 bases, and 13 bases lay between the germline ends. CDR3 bases: TGTGCCAGCAGCGACTGGAGTCAGGATGGCTACACCTTC. Translation gives CASSDWSQDGYTF.

Note on this clone: In the same sample, other DNA sequences code for this CDR3. The chain combines TRBV27 with TRBJ2-1; TRBD2 matches at 9 bases. V trimming: 5 bases; J trimming: 4 bases; junction bases outside the gene matches: 3. Germline values: CDR1 MNHEY, CDR2 SMNVEV (reference sequence). This CDR3 spans 14 amino acids. This chain's CDR3 is CASSVLAGYNEQFF. CDR3 in DNA: TGTGCCAGCAGTGTCCTAGCGGGATACAATGAGCAGTTCTTC.

This chain links TRBV15 with TRBJ1-2; tentatively, D is TRBD1 (5 bases). The CDR3 is 16 amino acids. The V and J ends lost 0 bases and 3 bases respectively, with 14 bases between them. Germline V gene lookup returns CDR1 LNHNV and CDR2 YYDKDF (reference sequence). The CDR3 spells CATSRETGRGDYGYTF. CDR3 bases: TGTGCCACCAGCAGAGAGACGGGACGGGGGGACTATGGCTACACCTTC.

The rearrangement joins TRBV5-1 to TRBJ2-1; 11 positions agree with TRBD2. The CDR3 spans 19 residues. Germline loops: CDR1 SGHRS, CDR2 YFSETQ. The trim removed 3 bases at V and 4 bases at J, leaving 15 bases unmatched. CDR3 coding DNA: TGCGCCAGCAGCTGGGGCCTGAAGGTAGCGGGAGGGAATTACAATGAGCAGTTCTTC. This gives the protein CASSWGLKVAGGNYNEQFF.